This T cell receptor (beta chain) was recorded in a study of blood T cell repertoires in COVID-19. Overall study context: There were acute and convalescent COVID-19 samples, and they came from the United States, Italy and Spain. PBMCs, B-cell-depleted T cells, or T cells provided the cDNA or gDNA that made up the material.

Authors' methods: Reference gene primer amplification yielded estimated nucleated cell counts. Produced via immunoSEQ multiplex PCR; TCRdb's table is partial and in-frame only. Clonal size and the V and J genes are those of that table, whereas D and trimming came from the DNA. The sample has under 250,000 clones; roughly 88% are singletons. The specimen was peripheral blood. The source of this sequence is a man between 45 and 60 years old with active or convalescent COVID-19.

In DNA form, the CDR3 reads TGTGCCAGCACTCGACTCGGGAGGGAAGCTTTCTTT. Amino acid sequence: CASTRLGREAFF. The V gene is TRBV6-5, the J gene TRBJ1-1; no firm D call. The germline V gene has CDR1 MNHEY and CDR2 SVGAGI. V was cut by 7 bases and J by 8 bases, with 14 bases left in between. The CDR3 loop spans 12 amino acids.